The 27 T cell receptor beta chains below come from one sample, sequenced in a study of PD-1 blockade in classical Hodgkin lymphoma. This table comes from immunoSEQ multiplex PCR, and its TCRdb copy is limited to in-frame clones, with some not included. This sample yields fewer than 25,000 clones, of which 85% to 95% are seen a single time; about 0.42% belongs to the top ten. Regarding time point: newly diagnosed, previously untreated cHL patient sample. Thawed PBMCs were the source of CD4+ T cells, purified by magnetic negative selection. Input material: CD4+ T cells from blood. Source of these receptors: a human donor with classical Hodgkin lymphoma.

The V and J genes are TRBV6-1 and TRBJ1-1; a possible D gene is TRBD1 (5 bases). The CDR3 has 13 amino acids. With 7 bases removed from V and 1 base from J, the gap between germline ends came to 10 bases. The germline gives CDR1 MNHNS, CDR2 SASEGT. The CDR3 nucleotides read TGTGCCAGCACATGGGGGAGGAACACTGAAGCTTTCTTT. As protein: CASTWGRNTEAFF.

The V call is TRBV27, the J call TRBJ2-1; 7 bases line up with TRBD2. Germline loops: CDR1 MNHEY, CDR2 SMNVEV (reference sequence). The CDR3 spans 17 residues. The J segment lost 6 bases and the V segment lost 1 base, leaving 12 bases of the junction unmatched. CDR3 nucleotide sequence: TGTGCCAGCAGTTTATTTTTTTTGGCGGGAGCCGGCAATGAGCAGTTCTTC. Translation: CASSLFFLAGAGNEQFF.

The chain links TRBV19 to TRBJ1-1, with TRBD1 matching over 9 bases. Germline V gene lookup returns CDR1 LNHDA and CDR2 SQIVND (reference sequence). The CDR3 is 17 amino acids. Germline trimming cut 6 bases from V and 6 bases from J; bases unmatched to any gene: 17. In DNA form, the CDR3 reads TGTGCCAGTAGCCCAAGTCGGTGGGACAGGGTAACGGCTGAAGCTTTCTTT. Translating it yields CASSPSRWDRVTAEAFF.

The rearrangement joins TRBV27 to TRBJ2-7; 7 bases align to TRBD1. The length of the CDR3 is 14 residues. V trimming: 6 bases; J trimming: 0 bases; junction bases outside the gene matches: 5. From germline, CDR1 is MNHEY and CDR2 SMNVEV (reference sequence). CDR3 bases: TGTGCCAGCAGGGACAGGTCGGGCTCCTACGAGCAGTACTTC. Amino acids: CASRDRSGSYEQYF.

This rearrangement joins TRBV19 to TRBJ1-5; TRBD1 might be the D (6 bases). The germline V gene encodes CDR1 LNHDA and CDR2 SQIVND (reference sequence). V was cut by 3 bases and J by 4 bases, with 16 bases left in between. The CDR3 runs 16 residues. The CDR3 nucleotides are TGTGCCAGTAGTATCACCGGGACAACTAGAAATCAGCCCCAGCATTTT. It specifies CASSITGTTRNQPQHF.

This CDR3 is CASSPATSGVPYEQYF. For the CDR3, the DNA is TGTGCCAGCAGCCCCGCGACTAGCGGGGTCCCCTACGAGCAGTACTTC. This chain connects TRBV5-4 to TRBJ2-7, with 11 nucleotides matching TRBD2. V lost 4 bases to trimming and J lost 2 bases; unmatched junction nucleotides: 8. The germline V gene has CDR1 SGHNT and CDR2 YYREEE (reference sequence). The CDR3 length is 16 residues.

V usage is TRBV4-2 and J usage is TRBJ2-1; D unclear. Germline CDR1 reads LGHNA; CDR2 reads YNFKEQ. The CDR3 length is 15 residues. V was cut by 0 bases and J by 4 bases, with 10 bases left in between. The CDR3 sequence: CASSQEFLEYNEQFF. The CDR3 DNA sequence: TGTGCCAGCAGCCAAGAATTCCTGGAGTACAATGAGCAGTTCTTC.

The CDR3: CSVRGRVSYEQYF. CDR3 coding DNA: TGCAGCGTTCGCGGGAGGGTCTCCTACGAGCAGTACTTC. This sequence joins TRBV29-1 and TRBJ2-7; 9 bases are a match to TRBD2. Germline V lookup: CDR1 SQVTM, CDR2 ANQGSEA. The length of the CDR3 is 13 residues. J lost 0 bases, V lost 5 bases, and 2 bases had no gene match.

The J gene is TRBJ1-1, the V gene TRBV9, with 7 bases aligning to TRBD1. CDR3 length: 16 amino acids. Looked up from germline, CDR1 is SGDLS and CDR2 is YYNGEE. Unmatched junction bases numbered 10, after V lost 0 bases and J lost 5 bases. This CDR3 is CASSVGGIRGQTEAFF. In DNA, the CDR3 is TGTGCCAGCAGCGTAGGAGGGATTAGGGGGCAAACTGAAGCTTTCTTT.

The rearrangement uses TRBV18 and TRBJ2-7, with D perhaps matching TRBD1 (7 bases). This CDR3 has 14 amino acids. Germline lookup yields CDR1 KGHSH and CDR2 LQKENI. The V end lost 6 bases, the J end lost 6 bases, and 18 bases lay between the germline ends. The CDR3 region is CASSSTSQGGEQYF. The CDR3 coding sequence is TGTGCCAGCTCTAGCACCTCTCAGGGGGGCGAGCAGTACTTC.

This chain joins TRBV2 and TRBJ2-3, with 8 bases that match TRBD1. The germline V gene has CDR1 SNHLY and CDR2 FYNNEI. The CDR3 covers 16 residues. The V segment lost 10 bases and the J segment 5 bases; nucleotides outside the gene matches: 17. The CDR3 DNA reads TGTGCCACCGAGAGCTTAACCGGGACAGGCCGAGATACGCAGTATTTT. It is translated as CATESLTGTGRDTQYF.

V gene TRBV6-6 combines with J gene TRBJ1-5; D is perhaps TRBD1 (6 bases). Trimming took 5 bases from V and 3 from J, leaving 11 bases between them. This CDR3 is 14 amino acids long. CDR1 MNHNY and CDR2 SVGAGI come from the germline V gene (reference sequence). The CDR3 is CASSATGSNQPQHF. CDR3 nucleotide sequence: TGTGCCAGCAGTGCCACAGGGTCCAATCAGCCCCAGCATTTT.

The V call is TRBV7-9, the J call TRBJ1-2, with D perhaps matching TRBD1 (6 bases). Germline V gives CDR1 SEHNR, CDR2 FQNEAQ (reference sequence). This CDR3 has 17 amino acids. V was cut by 5 bases and J by 4 bases, with 23 bases left in between. CDR3 DNA sequence: TGTGCCAGCAGCCTCCGGCGAGGGCAGGGGAGTAGCTATGGCTACACCTTC. Translated, it gives CASSLRRGQGSSYGYTF. Full variable domain (rest looked up from reference TRBV7-9 and TRBJ1-2): DTGVSQNPRHKITKRGQNVTFRCDPISEHNRLYWYRQTLGQGPEFLTYFQNEAQLEKSRLLSDRFSAERPKGSFSTLEIQRTEQGDSAMYLCASSLRRGQGSSYGYTFGSGTRLTVV.

The genes are TRBV6-5 and TRBJ1-1; no reliable D call. Per germline, CDR1 MNHEY and CDR2 SVGAGI. The CDR3 runs to 11 residues. V was pared by 2 bases and J by 11 bases, with 9 bases between. CDR3: CASSYGTGAFF. Here the CDR3 DNA reads TGTGCCAGCAGTTACGGTACTGGGGCTTTCTTT.

The chain combines TRBV5-8 with TRBJ2-1; D is unresolved. V was pared by 4 bases and J by 2 bases, with 19 bases between. Germline V gene lookup returns CDR1 SGHTS and CDR2 YDEGEE. This CDR3 contains 17 residues. The CDR3 is CASSTEYGLRPYNEQFF. CDR3 nucleotides: TGTGCCAGCAGCACCGAGTACGGGCTGCGCCCCTACAATGAGCAGTTCTTC.

V gene TRBV27 combines with J gene TRBJ1-1; D perhaps matches TRBD1 (5 bases). CDR1 and CDR2 (germline): MNHEY, SMNVEV (reference sequence). Trimming pared 5 bases from V and 3 bases from J, leaving 16 bases between. This CDR3 region has 15 residues. The CDR3 nucleotides read TGTGCCAGCAGTGTACTTCTGGGGGGGTACACTGAAGCTTTCTTT. It codes for CASSVLLGGYTEAFF.

A word on this clone: An end of the junction does not agree with germline; a read error may underlie this. The rearrangement links TRBV5-1 to TRBJ2-1; 8 positions agree with TRBD2. Germline assignment: CDR1 SGHRS and CDR2 YFSETQ. This CDR3 has 15 amino acids. In nucleotides, the CDR3 is TGCGCCAGCAGCAGTGTAGCGGGGTCCTTCAATGAGCAGTTCTTC. Amino acids: CASSSVAGSFNEQFF.

The chain joins TRBV6-4 to TRBJ2-7, with D unclear. V lost 2 bases to trimming and J lost 6 bases, with 5 bases between them. Germline CDR1 and CDR2: MRHNA and SNTAGT. The CDR3 has 11 amino acids. The chain's CDR3 is CASSDRAEQYF. In DNA, the CDR3 is TGTGCCAGCAGTGACAGGGCCGAGCAGTACTTC.

The chain carries TRBV18 and TRBJ1-4; D ambiguous. V was pared by 10 bases and J by 7 bases, with 16 bases between. The CDR3 extends over 13 amino acids. Germline loops: CDR1 KGHSH, CDR2 LQKENI. CDR3 loop: CATGEGWTEKLFF. The CDR3 DNA is TGTGCCACCGGAGAAGGGTGGACTGAAAAACTGTTTTTT.

This chain joins TRBV19 and TRBJ2-3, with D possibly matching TRBD1 (6 bases). Germline V lookup: CDR1 LNHDA, CDR2 SQIVND (reference sequence). V was clipped by 3 bases and J by 4 bases, with 14 bases between them. The CDR3 loop spans 15 amino acids. The CDR3 loop is CASSMGAARPDTQYF. The CDR3, as DNA: TGTGCCAGTAGTATGGGGGCAGCAAGACCAGATACGCAGTATTTT.

V and J are TRBV2 and TRBJ1-1; D might be TRBD1 (5 bases). Trimming pared 8 bases from V and 4 bases from J, leaving 14 bases between. The CDR3 extends over 13 amino acids. Germline V CDR1 and CDR2: SNHLY, FYNNEI. DNA of the CDR3: TGTGCCAGCGGCTGGGACTCCGGCACTGAAGCTTTCTTT. Translating gives CASGWDSGTEAFF.

The chain links TRBV15 to TRBJ1-1; 9 bases line up with TRBD1. The CDR3 spans 16 residues. Per the germline V gene, CDR1 is LNHNV and CDR2 is YYDKDF (reference sequence). The V and J ends lost 4 bases and 4 bases, in that order; junction bases with no gene match: 10. The CDR3, as DNA: TGTGCCACCAGCATGATGCCGGGACAGGGAGGCACTGAAGCTTTCTTT. Amino acids: CATSMMPGQGGTEAFF.

The V call is TRBV9, the J call TRBJ2-1; 15 nucleotides match TRBD2. The CDR3 totals 18 residues. The V gene's germline CDR1 is SGDLS and CDR2 YYNGEE. V shed 2 bases and J 4 bases; nucleotides not matched to a gene: 7. The CDR3 DNA follows: TGTGCCAGCAGCGTCGGACTAGCGGGGGGGTCCGCGTACAATGAGCAGTTCTTC. Protein product: CASSVGLAGGSAYNEQFF.

The V gene is TRBV19, the J gene TRBJ1-5, with D hard to call. This CDR3 has 15 residues. The germline gives CDR1 LNHDA, CDR2 SQIVND (reference sequence). Trimming shortened V by 6 bases and J by 6 bases, and 18 bases separated the two germline ends. The CDR3 bases are TGTGCCAGTAGCCCGCCTTATACCGCAAGTCAGCCCCAGCATTTT. Protein product: CASSPPYTASQPQHF.

The CDR3 region is CAISWTDDQPQHF. CDR3 DNA sequence: TGTGCCATCAGTTGGACGGACGATCAGCCCCAGCATTTT. The chain joins TRBV10-3 to TRBJ1-5, with unresolved D. Trimming took 5 bases from V and 5 from J, leaving 10 bases between them. Germline V lookup: CDR1 ENHRY, CDR2 SYGVKD. The length of the CDR3 is 13 residues.

A few counts support this clone. This rearrangement joins TRBV29-1 to TRBJ1-5; D remains ambiguous. Germline CDR1 SQVTM, CDR2 ANQGSEA. V lost 4 bases, J lost 7 bases, and 11 bases lay in between. The CDR3 has 12 amino acids. CDR3 nucleotides: TGCAGCGTTGGTATAGGGCAGCAGCCCCAGCATTTT. It translates to CSVGIGQQPQHF.

The rearrangement links TRBV5-1 to TRBJ2-6; 8 positions agree with TRBD1. Germline V gives CDR1 SGHRS, CDR2 YFSETQ. The V gene end was trimmed by 4 bases and the J gene end by 0 bases; junction bases not matched to a gene: 6. This CDR3 contains 17 residues. The CDR3 sequence is CASSTTGATSGANVLTF. In nucleotides, the CDR3 is TGCGCCAGCAGCACGACAGGGGCGACCTCTGGGGCCAACGTCCTGACTTTC.